This TCR beta chain was recorded in a study of T cells in Graves' hyperthyroidism and ophthalmopathy. Germline lookup yields CDR1 SGHDN and CDR2 FVKESK. The V gene lost 2 bases and the J gene lost 7 bases, with 20 bases spanning the gap. The CDR3 length is 17 residues. What was amplified from RNA transcripts were TCR beta CDR3 regions. During a first-round RT-PCR of the TCR CDR3, the HTBI primer set was used. A single record per CDR3 protein comes from TCRdb applying MiXCR to the multiplex PCR reads. The repertoire holds a few hundred thousand distinct CDR3 sequences, with about a fifth as singletons. Participants, patients aged 18 to 65, had newly diagnosed hyperthyroidism with a duration under 2 months. Exclusion of patients followed from uncontrolled infection, other autoimmune disease, pregnancy or lactation. This clonotype was seen at least ten times.

Sequencing was carried out using blood. The rearrangement joins TRBV14 to TRBJ2-2, with D tentatively TRBD1 or TRBD2 (6 bases each). This TCR was recovered from a woman between 18 and 29 years old with Graves' hyperthyroidism. Written as DNA, the CDR3 is TGTGCCAGCAGCCAACAACGTCGACGGGGGCGGCACGGGGAGCTGTTTTTT. Its protein product is CASSQQRRRGRHGELFF.